This T cell receptor (beta chain) was captured in a study of T cell repertoires in aging, cancer and after chemotherapy. Overall study findings and caveats: In each cancer cohort, median generation probability increased across chemotherapy, suggesting thymic output rebounded. The repertoire data cannot show anything about immunological memory following chemotherapy.

Amplification of TCR beta used genomic DNA extracted from peripheral blood. This CDR3 spans 12 amino acids. V shed 6 bases and J shed 7 bases, with 13 bases lying between them. This clonotype occurred a few times. What it recognizes is unknown. Multiplex touch-down PCR with TRB-A/B primers amplified rearranged V-D-J TRB sequences. One entry per CDR3 protein results from TCRdb running MiXCR on the multiplex PCR reads. Among about 12,000 distinct CDR3 sequences listed, under 35% were seen once. The V call is TRBV12-3 or TRBV12-4, the J call TRBJ2-7; a possible D gene is TRBD1 (5 bases). The sequence derives from a human donor in good health. The donor label of this sample is uncertain. The sequencing sample was made of blood. CDR3 nucleotide sequence: TGTGCCAGCAGCCAAGACAGTACAGAGCAGTACTTC. As protein: CASSQDSTEQYF.